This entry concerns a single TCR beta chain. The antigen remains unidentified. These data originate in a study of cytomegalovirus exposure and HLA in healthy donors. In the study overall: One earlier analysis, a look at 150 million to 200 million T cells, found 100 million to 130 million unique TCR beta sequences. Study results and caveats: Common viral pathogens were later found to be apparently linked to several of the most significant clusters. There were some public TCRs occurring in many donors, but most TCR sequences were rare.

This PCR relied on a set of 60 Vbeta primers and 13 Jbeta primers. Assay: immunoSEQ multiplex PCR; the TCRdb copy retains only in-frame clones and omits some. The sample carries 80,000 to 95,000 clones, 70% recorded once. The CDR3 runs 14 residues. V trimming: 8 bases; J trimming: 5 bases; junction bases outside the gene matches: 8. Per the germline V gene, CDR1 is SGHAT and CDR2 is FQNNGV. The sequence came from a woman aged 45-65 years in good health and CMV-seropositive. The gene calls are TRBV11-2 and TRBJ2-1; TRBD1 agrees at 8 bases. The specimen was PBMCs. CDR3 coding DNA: TGTGCCAGCGAATCCGGGACAGGCGACAATGAGCAGTTCTTC. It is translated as CASESGTGDNEQFF.